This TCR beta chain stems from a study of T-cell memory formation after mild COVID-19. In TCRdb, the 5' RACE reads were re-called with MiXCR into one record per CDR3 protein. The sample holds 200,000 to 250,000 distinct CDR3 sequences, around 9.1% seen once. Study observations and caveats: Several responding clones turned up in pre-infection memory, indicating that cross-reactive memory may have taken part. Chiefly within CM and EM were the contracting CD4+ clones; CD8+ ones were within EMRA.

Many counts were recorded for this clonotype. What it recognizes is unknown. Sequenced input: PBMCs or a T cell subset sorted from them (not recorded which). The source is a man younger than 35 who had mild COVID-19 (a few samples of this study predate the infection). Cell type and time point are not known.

CDR3 in DNA: TGCGCCAGCAGCCTGACACCGCTAATCCAAGAGACCCAGTACTTC. Translated: CASSLTPLIQETQYF. The J gene is TRBJ2-5, the V gene TRBV5-1; the D is unclear. The germline CDR1 and CDR2 sequences are SGHRS and YFSETQ. The length of the CDR3 is 15 residues. V was clipped by 4 bases and J by 1 base, with 14 bases between them.